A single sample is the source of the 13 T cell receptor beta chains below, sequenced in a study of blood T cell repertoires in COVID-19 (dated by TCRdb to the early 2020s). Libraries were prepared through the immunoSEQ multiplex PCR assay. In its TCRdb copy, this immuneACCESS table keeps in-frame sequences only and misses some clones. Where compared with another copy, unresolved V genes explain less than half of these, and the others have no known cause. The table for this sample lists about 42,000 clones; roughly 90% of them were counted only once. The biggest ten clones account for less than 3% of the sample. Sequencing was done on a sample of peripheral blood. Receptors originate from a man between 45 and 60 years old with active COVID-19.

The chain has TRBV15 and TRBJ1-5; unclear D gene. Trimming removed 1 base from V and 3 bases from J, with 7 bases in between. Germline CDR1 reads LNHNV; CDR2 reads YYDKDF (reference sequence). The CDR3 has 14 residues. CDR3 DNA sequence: TGTGCCACCAGCAGAGGCTCGGTCAATCAGCCCCAGCATTTT. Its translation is CATSRGSVNQPQHF.

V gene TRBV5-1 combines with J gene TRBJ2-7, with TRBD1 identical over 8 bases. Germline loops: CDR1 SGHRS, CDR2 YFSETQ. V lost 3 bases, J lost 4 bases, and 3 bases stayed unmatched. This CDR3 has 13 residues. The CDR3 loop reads CASSSTGAYEQYF. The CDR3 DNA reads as TGCGCCAGCAGCTCGACAGGGGCGTACGAGCAGTACTTC.

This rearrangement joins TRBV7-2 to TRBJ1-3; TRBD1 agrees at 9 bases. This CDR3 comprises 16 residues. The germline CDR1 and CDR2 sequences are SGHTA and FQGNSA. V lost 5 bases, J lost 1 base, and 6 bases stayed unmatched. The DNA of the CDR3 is TGTGCCAGCAGCCTTTACAGGGGGCTTTCTGGAAACACCATATATTTT. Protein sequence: CASSLYRGLSGNTIYF.

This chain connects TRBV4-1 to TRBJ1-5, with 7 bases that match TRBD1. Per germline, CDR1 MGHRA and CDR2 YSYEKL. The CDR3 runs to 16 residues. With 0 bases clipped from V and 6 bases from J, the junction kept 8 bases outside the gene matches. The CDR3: CASSQEEGAGGQPQHF. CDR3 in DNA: TGCGCCAGCAGCCAAGAGGAGGGGGCAGGGGGTCAGCCCCAGCATTTT.

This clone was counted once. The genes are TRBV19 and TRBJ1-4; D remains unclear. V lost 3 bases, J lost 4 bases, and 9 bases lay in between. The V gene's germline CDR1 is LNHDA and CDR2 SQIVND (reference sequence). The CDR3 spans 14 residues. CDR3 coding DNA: TGTGCCAGTAGTATCGCCGGTTTTAATGAAAAACTGTTTTTT. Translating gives CASSIAGFNEKLFF.

Here the CDR3 reads CASSLAPRGRTTYNEQFF. DNA of the CDR3: TGTGCCAGCAGCTTAGCCCCCCGGGGAAGGACTACCTACAATGAGCAGTTCTTC. The chain uses TRBV7-8 and TRBJ2-1, with D possibly matching TRBD2 (6 bases). Germline V gene sequence: CDR1 SGHVS, CDR2 FQNEAQ. Trimming took off 0 bases at V and 2 bases at J, with 17 bases between the two ends. This CDR3 is built from 18 residues.

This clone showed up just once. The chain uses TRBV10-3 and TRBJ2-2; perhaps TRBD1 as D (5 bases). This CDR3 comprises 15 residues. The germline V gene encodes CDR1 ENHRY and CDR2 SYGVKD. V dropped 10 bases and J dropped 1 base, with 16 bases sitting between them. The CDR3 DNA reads TGTGCCACCCAAACTGAAGACAGGAACACCGGGGAGCTGTTTTTT. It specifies CATQTEDRNTGELFF.

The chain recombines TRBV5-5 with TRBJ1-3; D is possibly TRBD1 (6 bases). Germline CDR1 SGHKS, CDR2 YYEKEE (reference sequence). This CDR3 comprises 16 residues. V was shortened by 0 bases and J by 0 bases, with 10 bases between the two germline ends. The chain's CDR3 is CASSLVGQRSGNTIYF. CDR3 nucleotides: TGTGCCAGCAGCTTGGTTGGACAGCGCTCTGGAAACACCATATATTTT. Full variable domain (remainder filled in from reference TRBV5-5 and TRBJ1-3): DAGVTQSPTHLIKTRGQQVTLRCSPISGHKSVSWYQQVLGQGPQFIFQYYEKEERGRGNFPDRFSARQFPNYSSELNVNALLLGDSALYLCASSLVGQRSGNTIYFGEGSWLTVV.

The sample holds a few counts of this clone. The CDR3 DNA follows: TGTGCCAGCAGCGTAGCCCCCCTAGCGGGGGGTTTGGATGAGCAGTTCTTC. It translates to CASSVAPLAGGLDEQFF. The chain carries TRBV9 and TRBJ2-1; the match to TRBD2 covers 11 bases. Germline V lookup: CDR1 SGDLS, CDR2 YYNGEE. The CDR3 covers 17 residues. Trimming at V came to 0 bases and at J to 8 bases, leaving 10 bases not matched to a gene.

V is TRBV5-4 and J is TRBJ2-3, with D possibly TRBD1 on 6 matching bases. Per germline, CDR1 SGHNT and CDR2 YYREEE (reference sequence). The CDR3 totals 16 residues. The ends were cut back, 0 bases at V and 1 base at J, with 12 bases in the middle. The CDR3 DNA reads TGTGCCAGCAGCTTGGAACAGGGCGTGGGCACAGATACGCAGTATTTT. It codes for CASSLEQGVGTDTQYF.

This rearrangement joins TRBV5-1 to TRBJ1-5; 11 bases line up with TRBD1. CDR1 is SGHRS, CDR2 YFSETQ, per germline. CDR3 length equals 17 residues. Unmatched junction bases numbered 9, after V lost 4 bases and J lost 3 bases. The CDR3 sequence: CASSPGQGGMYNQPQHF. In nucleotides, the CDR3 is TGCGCCAGCAGCCCGGGACAGGGGGGTATGTACAATCAGCCCCAGCATTTT.

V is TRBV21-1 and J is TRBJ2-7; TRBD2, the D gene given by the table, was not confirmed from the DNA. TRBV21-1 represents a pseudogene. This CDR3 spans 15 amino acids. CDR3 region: CASSKHRSLPNEQYF. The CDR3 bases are TGTGCCAGCAGCAAACATCGCTCCCTTCCTAACGAGCAGTACTTC.

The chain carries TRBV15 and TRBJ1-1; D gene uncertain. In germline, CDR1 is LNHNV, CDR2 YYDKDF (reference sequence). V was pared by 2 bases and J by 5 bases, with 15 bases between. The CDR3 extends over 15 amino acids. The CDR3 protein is CATSRPAGLGTEAFF. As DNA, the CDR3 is TGTGCCACCAGCAGACCCGCGGGATTAGGAACTGAAGCTTTCTTT.